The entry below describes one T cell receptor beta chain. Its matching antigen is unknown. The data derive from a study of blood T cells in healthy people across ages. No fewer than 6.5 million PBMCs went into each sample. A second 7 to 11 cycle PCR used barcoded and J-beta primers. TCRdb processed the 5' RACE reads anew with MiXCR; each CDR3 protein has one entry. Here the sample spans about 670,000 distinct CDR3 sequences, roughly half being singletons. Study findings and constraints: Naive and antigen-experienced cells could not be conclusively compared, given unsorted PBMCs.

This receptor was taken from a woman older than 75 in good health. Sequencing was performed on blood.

Written as DNA, the CDR3 is TGTGCCAGCAGTGGGACAGGGAAGGCCGGGGAGCTGTTTTTT. Translating it yields CASSGTGKAGELFF. The chain joins TRBV12-3 or TRBV12-4 to TRBJ2-2, with TRBD1 matching 9 bases. V trimming: 5 bases; J trimming: 6 bases; junction bases outside the gene matches: 4. The CDR3 is 14 residues long.